The 31 T cell receptor beta chains below all came from one sample that was sequenced in a study of T cell responses to AZD1222 COVID-19 vaccine. Here immunoSEQ multiplex PCR was the method, and the copy in TCRdb shows in-frame clones only, minus some. The sample shows about 260,000 clones, approximately 93% of them seen only once. The specimen was peripheral blood, collected on day 0 of AZD1222 vaccination. Receptor source: an adult in good health.

This rearrangement joins TRBV6-5 to TRBJ1-6, with unresolved D. The germline V and J ends were trimmed by 6 bases and 7 bases, with 13 bases remaining between them. The CDR3 has 14 amino acids. From germline, CDR1 is MNHEY and CDR2 SVGAGI. In DNA form, the CDR3 reads TGTGCCAGCAGCTCAAACCAGTTAAATTCACCCCTCCACTTT. Translated: CASSSNQLNSPLHF.

The CDR3 DNA reads as TGTGCCCCTCTAGCGGGAGTCAACGGGGAGCTGTTTTTT. Protein product: CAPLAGVNGELFF. The chain employs TRBV28 and TRBJ2-2; TRBD2 agrees at 10 bases. The germline V gene has CDR1 MDHEN and CDR2 SYDVKM. The CDR3 has 13 amino acids. The trim removed 11 bases at V and 7 bases at J, leaving 7 bases unmatched.

The rearrangement links TRBV2 to TRBJ1-5, with 8 bases aligning to TRBD1. The CDR3 is 14 amino acids. Germline lookup yields CDR1 SNHLY and CDR2 FYNNEI. V gave up 6 bases and J gave up 7 bases; unmatched junction bases: 8. The CDR3 DNA follows: TGTGCCAGCAGCACCCAGGGGGCAGGACAGCCCCAGCATTTT. Protein: CASSTQGAGQPQHF.

The rearrangement uses TRBV29-1 and TRBJ2-2; D is possibly TRBD2 (6 bases). The CDR3 consists of 13 residues. The V gene lost 7 bases and the J gene lost 4 bases, with 13 bases spanning the gap. Germline V gene sequence: CDR1 SQVTM, CDR2 ANQGSEA. CDR3 in DNA: TGCAGCGCCCGTGTAGCGGCCACCGGGGAGCTGTTTTTT. Translated, it gives CSARVAATGELFF.

The chain has TRBV29-1 and TRBJ2-7; D ambiguous. The CDR3 runs 11 residues. CDR1 and CDR2 from the germline V gene are SQVTM and ANQGSEA. The V end was cut by 4 bases, the J end by 4 bases, with 8 bases between. For the CDR3, the DNA is TGCAGCGTTGTGGACGGATACGAGCAGTACTTC. This gives the protein CSVVDGYEQYF.

The chain links TRBV6-5 to TRBJ2-1, with 8 bases lining up with TRBD2. The CDR3 runs 15 residues. Germline CDR1 is MNHEY and CDR2 is SVGAGI. Losses at the gene ends were 2 bases for V and 4 bases for J; bases not matched to a gene: 4. CDR3 in amino acids: CASSYSGGSYNEQFF. For the CDR3, the DNA is TGTGCCAGCAGTTACAGCGGGGGTTCGTACAATGAGCAGTTCTTC.

This sequence joins TRBV24-1 and TRBJ2-7, with 9 bases that match TRBD2. From germline, CDR1 is KGHDR and CDR2 SFDVKD. This CDR3 is 16 amino acids long. The V segment lost 4 bases and the J segment 4 bases; nucleotides outside the gene matches: 10. CDR3 sequence reads: CATSDRLAGSPYEQYF. CDR3 DNA: TGTGCCACCAGTGACCGGCTAGCGGGGAGCCCATACGAGCAGTACTTC.

This chain links TRBV5-1 with TRBJ2-1, with unresolved D. Germline CDR1 is SGHRS and CDR2 is YFSETQ. The CDR3 contains 15 residues. The ends were cut back, 1 base at V and 0 bases at J, with 8 bases in the middle. The CDR3 loop reads CASSLWGSSYNEQFF. CDR3 coding DNA: TGCGCCAGCAGCTTGTGGGGAAGCTCCTACAATGAGCAGTTCTTC. The full variable domain, its missing parts supplied by reference TRBV5-1 and TRBJ2-1, is KAGVTQTPRYLIKTRGQQVTLSCSPISGHRSVSWYQQTPGQGLQFLFEYFSETQRNKGNFPGRFSGRQFSNSRSEMNVSTLELGDSALYLCASSLWGSSYNEQFFGPGTRLTVL.

V and J are TRBV7-2 and TRBJ2-5; 10 bases align to TRBD2. The CDR3 spans 16 residues. The ends lost 2 bases at V and 4 bases at J; junction bases unmatched: 7. The V gene's germline CDR1 is SGHTA and CDR2 FQGNSA. The CDR3 protein is CASSLIAGGVRETQYF. CDR3 DNA: TGTGCCAGCAGCTTAATAGCGGGAGGTGTGAGAGAGACCCAGTACTTC.

V is TRBV30 and J is TRBJ1-1, with D unresolved. V lost 4 bases to trimming and J lost 1 base, with 4 bases between them. This CDR3 has 11 residues. CDR1 GTSNPN and CDR2 SVGIG come from the germline V gene (reference sequence). This chain's CDR3 is CAWNTNTEAFF. Here the CDR3 DNA reads TGTGCCTGGAACACGAACACTGAAGCTTTCTTT.

The rearrangement links TRBV5-6 to TRBJ1-1; 7 nucleotides agree with TRBD1. The J segment lost 0 bases and the V segment lost 5 bases, leaving 4 bases of the junction unmatched. CDR3 length: 14 amino acids. Germline V gene data show CDR1 as SGHDT and CDR2 as YYEEEE. CDR3 protein: CASSLTGLNTEAFF. The CDR3 DNA reads TGTGCCAGCAGTTTGACAGGGTTGAACACTGAAGCTTTCTTT.

The chain recombines TRBV7-2 with TRBJ1-2; tentative D call: TRBD1 (6 bases). This CDR3 is built from 16 residues. Trimming stripped 5 bases from V and 6 bases from J, with 22 bases between. From germline, CDR1 is SGHTA and CDR2 FQGNSA. The CDR3 sequence: CASSLGITQGRDGYTF. CDR3 sequence (DNA): TGTGCCAGCAGCCTAGGGATAACTCAGGGGCGGGATGGCTACACCTTC.

The chain uses TRBV19 and TRBJ1-4; 8 bases align to TRBD1. The CDR3 totals 14 residues. The germline V gene encodes CDR1 LNHDA and CDR2 SQIVND (reference sequence). The V segment lost 6 bases and the J segment 6 bases; nucleotides outside the gene matches: 6. CDR3 coding DNA: TGTGCCAGTAGAGGGACAGGTTCGGATGAAAAACTGTTTTTT. This sequence encodes CASRGTGSDEKLFF.

As for this clone: This sample includes further DNA sequences coding for the same CDR3. V is TRBV5-1 and J is TRBJ2-2; D uncertain. The V end lost 0 bases, the J end lost 2 bases, and 5 bases lay between the germline ends. Per the germline V gene, CDR1 is SGHRS and CDR2 is YFSETQ. This CDR3 spans 14 amino acids. The CDR3 here is CASSLGHNTGELFF. CDR3 in DNA: TGCGCCAGCAGCTTGGGACACAACACCGGGGAGCTGTTTTTT. Filled out from reference TRBV5-1 and TRBJ2-2, the complete variable domain reads KAGVTQTPRYLIKTRGQQVTLSCSPISGHRSVSWYQQTPGQGLQFLFEYFSETQRNKGNFPGRFSGRQFSNSRSEMNVSTLELGDSALYLCASSLGHNTGELFFGEGSRLTVL.

V gene TRBV19 combines with J gene TRBJ1-1, with 9 nucleotides matching TRBD1. V shed 4 bases, J shed 4 bases, and the junction held 4 bases outside the gene matches. CDR3 length equals 14 residues. From germline, CDR1 is LNHDA and CDR2 SQIVND (reference sequence). The CDR3 protein is CASSNTGGVTEAFF. The CDR3 region has the DNA TGTGCCAGTAGTAATACAGGGGGCGTCACTGAAGCTTTCTTT.

The chain recombines TRBV27 with TRBJ1-1, with D tentatively TRBD1 (5 bases). The CDR3 runs to 13 residues. V lost 5 bases and J lost 2, with 9 bases in between. The germline CDR1 and CDR2 sequences are MNHEY and SMNVEV (reference sequence). The CDR3 protein is CASSPGTNTEAFF. CDR3 bases: TGTGCCAGCAGTCCAGGGACTAACACTGAAGCTTTCTTT.

The chain joins TRBV4-2 to TRBJ2-1; 9 bases agree with TRBD2. The CDR3 has 16 residues. CDR1 and CDR2 (germline): LGHNA, YNFKEQ. The trim removed 2 bases at V and 5 bases at J, leaving 7 bases unmatched. The CDR3 sequence: CASSQIAGVGNNEQFF. CDR3 bases: TGTGCCAGCAGCCAAATAGCGGGGGTCGGAAACAATGAGCAGTTCTTC.

Written as DNA, the CDR3 is TGTGCCAGCAGCGTAGGTAGAGTCCGCCGGGACAAAGTGTGCGGCCAGCCCCAGCATTTT. Protein product: CASSVGRVRRDKVCGQPQHF. The chain couples TRBV9 to TRBJ1-5, with TRBD1 as a possible D gene (6 bases). Germline CDR1 SGDLS, CDR2 YYNGEE. Trimming shortened V by 0 bases and J by 7 bases, and 29 bases separated the two germline ends. The CDR3 has 20 amino acids.

The rearrangement uses TRBV13 and TRBJ2-5; 7 bases fit TRBD1. This CDR3 region has 14 residues. Germline V lookup: CDR1 PRHDT, CDR2 FYEKMQ (reference sequence). V trimming: 5 bases; J trimming: 4 bases; junction bases outside the gene matches: 7. CDR3 nucleotides: TGTGCCAGCAGCCCCCGACAGGGTATAGAGACCCAGTACTTC. Its translation: CASSPRQGIETQYF.

This rearrangement joins TRBV28 to TRBJ2-7, with TRBD1 identical over 7 bases. This CDR3 comprises 16 residues. The germline CDR1 and CDR2 sequences are MDHEN and SYDVKM. V was pared by 1 base and J by 7 bases, with 13 bases of the junction left unmatched. CDR3 sequence reads: CASSLFGIRTGGEQYF. The CDR3 nucleotides are TGTGCCAGCAGTTTATTCGGGATACGGACAGGCGGGGAGCAGTACTTC. Supplemented by reference TRBV28 and TRBJ2-7, the full variable domain reads DVKVTQSSRYLVKRTGEKVFLECVQDMDHENMFWYRQDPGLGLRLIYFSYDVKMKEKGDIPEGYSVSREKKERFSLILESASTNQTSMYLCASSLFGIRTGGEQYFGPGTRLTVT.

The chain couples TRBV27 to TRBJ2-7, with D uncertain. The CDR3 is 14 amino acids. The germline V gene has CDR1 MNHEY and CDR2 SMNVEV (reference sequence). V was trimmed by 4 bases and J by 1 base, leaving 11 bases between them. The CDR3 DNA reads as TGTGCCAGCAGTTCGACTGTTGCTTCCTACGAGCAGTACTTC. Protein product: CASSSTVASYEQYF.

The DNA for the CDR3 is TGTGCCAGCAGCTGGGCCGGGACAGCGCAGTTCTTC. As protein: CASSWAGTAQFF. The rearrangement uses TRBV5-6 and TRBJ2-1; TRBD1 matches at 7 bases. V lost 3 bases, J lost 12 bases, and 6 bases stayed unmatched. Germline assignment: CDR1 SGHDT and CDR2 YYEEEE. The CDR3 has 12 amino acids.

This sequence joins TRBV27 and TRBJ2-5, with D possibly TRBD2 on 5 matching bases. Germline V CDR1 and CDR2: MNHEY, SMNVEV (reference sequence). The germline V and J ends were trimmed by 11 bases and 4 bases, with 20 bases remaining between them. The CDR3 runs to 14 residues. CDR3 in DNA: TGTGCCGCAAAGGTATCGAGGGAAAGAGAGACCCAGTACTTC. Protein: CAAKVSRERETQYF.

The chain joins TRBV7-2 to TRBJ2-7, with a possible D match to TRBD1 (5 bases). The germline V gene encodes CDR1 SGHTA and CDR2 FQGNSA. Trimming pared 7 bases from V and 2 bases from J, leaving 15 bases between. The CDR3 contains 14 residues. CDR3 in amino acids: CASTLGVRAYEQYF. The CDR3 DNA reads TGTGCCAGCACCCTAGGGGTCAGGGCCTACGAGCAGTACTTC.

This clone has only one observation. This chain uses TRBV5-1 with TRBJ2-3; TRBD2 agrees at 9 bases. J was trimmed by 5 bases and V by 2 bases; bases with no gene match: 6. The CDR3 is 15 amino acids. Germline lookup yields CDR1 SGHRS and CDR2 YFSETQ. The DNA for the CDR3 is TGCGCCAGCAGCTTCATAGCGGGAGTGGGAGATACGCAGTATTTT. Its translation is CASSFIAGVGDTQYF.

The chain recombines TRBV19 with TRBJ1-6; perhaps TRBD1 as D (5 bases). The germline gives CDR1 LNHDA, CDR2 SQIVND (reference sequence). The CDR3 has 13 residues. V lost 4 bases to trimming and J lost 14 bases, with 15 bases between them. The CDR3: CASSTRALGALHF. The CDR3 DNA reads as TGTGCCAGTAGTACAAGGGCCCTAGGGGCCCTCCACTTT. The whole variable domain, filled in from reference TRBV19 and TRBJ1-6, reads DGGITQSPKYLFRKEGQNVTLSCEQNLNHDAMYWYRQDPGQGLRLIYYSQIVNDFQKGDIAEGYSVSREKKESFPLTVTSAQKNPTAFYLCASSTRALGALHFGNGTRLTVT.

This rearrangement joins TRBV28 to TRBJ1-2; the match to TRBD1 covers 8 bases. The ends lost 4 bases at V and 4 bases at J; junction bases unmatched: 5. CDR1 is MDHEN and CDR2 is SYDVKM in the germline V gene. This CDR3 contains 14 residues. The CDR3 region has the DNA TGTGCCAGCAGTTCACAGGGGGATGCCTATGGCTACACCTTC. Its translation is CASSSQGDAYGYTF.

V gene TRBV19 combines with J gene TRBJ1-4, with D perhaps TRBD1 (5 bases). The CDR3 is 14 residues long. V gave up 5 bases and J gave up 5 bases, with 12 bases separating them. Germline CDR1 and CDR2: LNHDA and SQIVND (reference sequence). Here the CDR3 reads CASSRGGINEKLFF. The CDR3 nucleotides are TGTGCCAGTAGTCGCGGGGGGATCAATGAAAAACTGTTTTTT.

The V call is TRBV18, the J call TRBJ1-5; D ambiguous. Germline V gene sequence: CDR1 KGHSH, CDR2 LQKENI. V dropped 0 bases and J dropped 0 bases, with 9 bases sitting between them. This CDR3 is 16 amino acids long. Here the CDR3 reads CASSPPGHSSNQPQHF. The CDR3 DNA sequence: TGTGCCAGCTCACCACCAGGTCATAGTAGCAATCAGCCCCAGCATTTT.

The J gene is TRBJ1-4, the V gene TRBV9; 9 bases are shared with TRBD1. The V and J ends lost 4 bases and 8 bases, in that order; junction bases with no gene match: 6. The V gene's germline CDR1 is SGDLS and CDR2 YYNGEE. The CDR3 totals 14 residues. CDR3 sequence: CASSLTGGGEKLFF. For the CDR3, the DNA is TGTGCCAGCAGCCTGACAGGGGGAGGGGAAAAACTGTTTTTT.

This clone was seen only a few times. The chain employs TRBV7-8 and TRBJ1-2, with D perhaps matching TRBD1 (6 bases). This CDR3 spans 15 amino acids. Trimming stripped 4 bases from V and 8 bases from J, with 20 bases between. Germline CDR1 and CDR2: SGHVS and FQNEAQ. The DNA for the CDR3 is TGTGCCAGCAGCTCTCGGGACATGGCCCTTGGAGGCTACACCTTC. It encodes CASSSRDMALGGYTF. Variable domain in full (rest from reference TRBV7-8 and TRBJ1-2): GAGVSQSPRYKVAKRGQDVALRCDPISGHVSLFWYQQALGQGPEFLTYFQNEAQLDKSGLPSDRFFAERPEGSVSTLKIQRTQQEDSAVYLCASSSRDMALGGYTFGSGTRLTVV.